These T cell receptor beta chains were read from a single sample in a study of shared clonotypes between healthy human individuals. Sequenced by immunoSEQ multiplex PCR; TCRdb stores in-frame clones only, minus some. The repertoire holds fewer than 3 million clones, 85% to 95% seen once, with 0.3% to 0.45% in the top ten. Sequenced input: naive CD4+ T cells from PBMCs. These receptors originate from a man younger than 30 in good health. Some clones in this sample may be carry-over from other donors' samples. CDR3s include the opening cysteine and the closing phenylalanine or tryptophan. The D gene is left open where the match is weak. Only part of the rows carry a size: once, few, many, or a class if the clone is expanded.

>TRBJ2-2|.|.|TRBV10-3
CAISESRPATGELFF
TGTGCCATCAGTGAGTCTCGCCCGGCGACAGGGGAGCTGTTTTTT
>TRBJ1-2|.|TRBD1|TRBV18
CASSPVGVPGGSGYTF
TGTGCCAGCTCACCAGTCGGCGTTCCAGGGGGCTCTGGCTACACCTTC
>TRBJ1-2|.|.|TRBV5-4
CASSLDSVNGYTF
TGTGCCAGCAGCTTGGACAGCGTAAATGGCTACACCTTC
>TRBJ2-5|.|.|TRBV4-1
CASSQGRGETQYF
TGCGCCAGCAGCCAAGGTCGGGGAGAGACCCAGTACTTC
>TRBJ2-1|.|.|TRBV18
CASSPPHNEQFF
TGTGCCAGCTCACCTCCCCACAATGAGCAGTTCTTC
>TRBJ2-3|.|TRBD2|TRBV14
CASSQGGLAGADTQYF
TGTGCCAGCAGCCAAGGTGGGCTAGCGGGAGCAGATACGCAGTATTTT
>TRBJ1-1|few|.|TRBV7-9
CASSGRGEPFF
TGTGCCAGCAGCGGACGAGGGGAACCTTTCTTT
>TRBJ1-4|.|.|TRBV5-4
CASSLATEGGEKLFF
TGTGCCAGCAGCTTGGCGACAGAGGGCGGTGAAAAACTGTTTTTT
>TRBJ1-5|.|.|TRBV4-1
CASSQDLTASDRDVTQHF
TGCGCCAGCAGCCAAGATTTAACGGCCTCGGACCGTGATGTCACCCAGCATTTT
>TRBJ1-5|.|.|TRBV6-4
CASRRDLSNQPQHF
TGTGCCAGCAGGCGCGATCTTAGCAATCAGCCCCAGCATTTT
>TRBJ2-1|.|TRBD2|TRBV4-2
CASSQGLAGASSYNEQFF
TGTGCCAGCAGCCAGGGACTAGCGGGGGCCAGCTCCTACAATGAGCAGTTCTTC
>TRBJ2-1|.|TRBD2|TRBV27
CASRGNASGSSYNEQFF
TGTGCCAGCCGAGGGAACGCTAGCGGGAGCTCCTACAATGAGCAGTTCTTC
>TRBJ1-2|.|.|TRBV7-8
CASSTSVLGNGYTF
TGTGCCAGCAGCACCTCCGTCTTGGGAAATGGCTACACCTTC
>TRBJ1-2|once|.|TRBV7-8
CASSVRGALTYGYTF
TGTGCCAGCAGCGTGAGGGGGGCCTTAACCTATGGCTACACCTTC
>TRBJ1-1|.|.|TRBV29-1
CSVGQGGTEAFF
TGCAGCGTTGGGCAGGGTGGTACTGAAGCTTTCTTT
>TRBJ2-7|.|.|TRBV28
CASSSRLYEQYF
TGTGCCAGCAGTTCAAGACTGTACGAGCAGTACTTC